The 23 T cell receptor beta chains listed next were all sequenced from one sample in a study of T cell repertoires in cytomegalovirus infection. TCRdb reprocessed the reads via MiXCR and lists one record per CDR3 protein. The sample lists some 920,000 distinct CDR3 sequences, around 30% occurring once. The antigens of these receptors remain unknown. The sample in question was cultured CD8+ T cells from PBMCs, obtained from culture after CMV antigen stimulation. The source of these receptors is a human donor in good health (CMV status not recorded). Some clones in this sample may be carry-over from other donors' samples.

The V call is TRBV2, the J call TRBJ1-1, with a possible D match to TRBD1 (6 bases). CDR3 length: 12 residues. CDR1 and CDR2 from the germline V gene are SNHLY and FYNNEI. Between the trimmed V and J ends, which lost 7 bases and 3 bases, there was a span of 9 bases. The CDR3, as DNA: TGTGCCAGCAAGGGGGGATACACTGAAGCTTTCTTT. Its protein product is CASKGGYTEAFF. The full variable domain, rest sourced from reference TRBV2 and TRBJ1-1, is EPEVTQTPSHQVTQMGQEVILRCVPISNHLYFYWYRQILGQKVEFLVSFYNNEISEKSEIFDDQFSVERPDGSNFTLKIRSTKLEDSAMYFCASKGGYTEAFFGQGTRLTVV.

The rearrangement uses TRBV11-2 and TRBJ1-2, with 9 nucleotides matching TRBD1. The ends lost 5 bases at V and 4 bases at J; junction bases unmatched: 5. Germline lookup yields CDR1 SGHAT and CDR2 FQNNGV. This CDR3 region has 14 residues. CDR3: CASSMGTGFYGYTF. The CDR3 bases are TGTGCCAGCAGCATGGGGACAGGGTTCTATGGCTACACCTTC.

The chain links TRBV4-1 to TRBJ1-5; 8 bases agree with TRBD1. J lost 3 bases, V lost 3 bases, and 7 bases had no gene match. Germline CDR1 MGHRA, CDR2 YSYEKL. The CDR3 is 16 residues long. The CDR3 sequence is CASSHPGGASNQPQHF. The CDR3 DNA sequence: TGCGCCAGCAGCCACCCAGGGGGCGCATCCAATCAGCCCCAGCATTTT.

The table lists this clonotype with a few counts. The chain couples TRBV7-9 to TRBJ2-2; D is tentatively TRBD1 or TRBD2 (5 bases each). V was cut by 4 bases and J by 3 bases, with 15 bases left in between. The CDR3 has 16 amino acids. Per the germline V gene, CDR1 is SEHNR and CDR2 is FQNEAQ (reference sequence). CDR3 nucleotides: TGTGCCAGCAGCTCGACAGAGGGGCGCGACACCGGGGAGCTGTTTTTT. It is translated as CASSSTEGRDTGELFF.

This clonotype came up a few times. The genes are TRBV6-1 and TRBJ2-5; 8 bases line up with TRBD2. The CDR3 totals 14 residues. Looked up from germline, CDR1 is MNHNS and CDR2 is SASEGT. Losses at the gene ends were 6 bases for V and 0 bases for J; bases not matched to a gene: 3. CDR3 DNA: TGTGCCAGCAGGCGGGGGGATTACCAAGAGACCCAGTACTTC. Its protein product is CASRRGDYQETQYF.

The CDR3 region has the DNA TGTGCCAGCAGCTTAATAGCCGGGGGGGGCGTGAACACTGAAGCTTTCTTT. Amino acids: CASSLIAGGGVNTEAFF. The gene calls are TRBV7-3 and TRBJ1-1; weak D call: TRBD1 (6 bases). This CDR3 is 17 amino acids long. V was trimmed by 1 base and J by 0 bases, leaving 15 bases between them. Germline CDR1 is SGHTA and CDR2 is FQGTGA.

The chain links TRBV6-2 or TRBV6-3 to TRBJ1-1, with TRBD1 matching over 7 bases. Per germline, CDR1 MNHEY and CDR2 SVGEGT. The junction had 12 bases not matched to a gene; V was cut back by 7 bases and J by 1 base. The CDR3 consists of 16 residues. The CDR3 nucleotides read TGTGCCAGCAAACCCTCGAGGAGGGGGCCGAACACTGAAGCTTTCTTT. Translated, it gives CASKPSRRGPNTEAFF.

This clonotype has a handful of counts. The chain is built from TRBV27 and TRBJ2-3, with 10 positions matching TRBD2. Germline V CDR1 and CDR2: MNHEY, SMNVEV (reference sequence). The CDR3 contains 15 residues. V dropped 3 bases and J dropped 2; count of bases not matched to a gene: 2. DNA of the CDR3: TGTGCCAGCAGTTTTAGCGGGGGGTTCACAGATACGCAGTATTTT. Protein: CASSFSGGFTDTQYF.

This clonotype was picked up many times. The chain is built from TRBV7-9 and TRBJ2-2, with TRBD1 as a possible D gene (7 bases). The CDR3 extends over 15 amino acids. CDR1 SEHNR and CDR2 FQNEAQ come from the germline V gene (reference sequence). V gave up 4 bases and J gave up 4 bases, with 13 bases separating them. CDR3 in amino acids: CASSSRQGGTGELFF. The CDR3 nucleotides are TGTGCCAGCAGCTCAAGACAGGGAGGCACCGGGGAGCTGTTTTTT.

The chain is built from TRBV7-4 and TRBJ2-5, with TRBD1 identical over 9 bases. CDR3 length: 15 amino acids. The germline V gene encodes CDR1 SGHVT and CDR2 SQSDAQ. V was pared by 3 bases and J by 4 bases, with 6 bases of the junction left unmatched. CDR3 bases: TGTGCCAGCAGCTTGGGTACAGGGGGCGCAGAGACCCAGTACTTC. This gives the protein CASSLGTGGAETQYF.

This clonotype turned up a few times. V and J are TRBV19 and TRBJ1-5; 8 positions agree with TRBD1. Per germline, CDR1 LNHDA and CDR2 SQIVND (reference sequence). The V gene end was trimmed by 3 bases and the J gene end by 7 bases; junction bases not matched to a gene: 8. The CDR3 sequence is 15 residues long. CDR3 bases: TGTGCCAGTAGTATCGAAGCAGGGGGCCTCCAGCCCCAGCATTTT. Translated, it gives CASSIEAGGLQPQHF. The entire variable domain, with the rest obtained from reference TRBV19 and TRBJ1-5, is as follows: DGGITQSPKYLFRKEGQNVTLSCEQNLNHDAMYWYRQDPGQGLRLIYYSQIVNDFQKGDIAEGYSVSREKKESFPLTVTSAQKNPTAFYLCASSIEAGGLQPQHFGDGTRLSIL.

V and J are TRBV7-6 and TRBJ1-6; D possibly corresponds to TRBD1 (5 bases). V shed 0 bases and J shed 5 bases, with 14 bases lying between them. This CDR3 is built from 17 residues. Germline loops: CDR1 SGHVS, CDR2 FNYEAQ. CDR3 loop: CASSLAGRTTHNSPLHF. CDR3 sequence (DNA): TGTGCCAGCAGCTTAGCGGGACGGACAACGCATAATTCACCCCTCCACTTT.

The J gene is TRBJ2-5, the V gene TRBV29-1, with D perhaps TRBD2 (5 bases). This CDR3 is 15 amino acids long. The V end lost 8 bases, the J end lost 5 bases, and 24 bases lay between the germline ends. The germline gives CDR1 SQVTM, CDR2 ANQGSEA. CDR3 protein: CSTQRGLRGMETQYF. CDR3 in DNA: TGCAGCACCCAGCGAGGGTTGCGAGGGATGGAGACCCAGTACTTC.

V and J are TRBV28 and TRBJ2-3; 9 bases map to TRBD1. V trimming: 3 bases; J trimming: 5 bases; junction bases outside the gene matches: 9. The length of the CDR3 is 16 residues. Per the germline V gene, CDR1 is MDHEN and CDR2 is SYDVKM. The CDR3 loop is CASSFGETGGLDTQYF. The CDR3 DNA reads as TGTGCCAGCAGTTTCGGGGAGACAGGGGGGTTAGATACGCAGTATTTT.

Only one count was recorded for this clonotype. This sequence may be a read error, since a much larger clone differs from it by one base. This chain uses TRBV12-3 or TRBV12-4 with TRBJ1-5; D unresolved. The CDR3 spans 15 residues. DNA of the CDR3: TGTGTCAGCAGTTCGTGGCAGCGAGGCAATCAGCCCCAGCATTTT. Its translation: CVSSSWQRGNQPQHF.

In this sample, this clonotype turned up a few times. The gene calls are TRBV4-1 and TRBJ2-7; D is uncertain. The CDR3 loop spans 13 amino acids. Between the trimmed V and J ends, which lost 0 bases and 3 bases, there was a span of 6 bases. Germline V gene sequence: CDR1 MGHRA, CDR2 YSYEKL. The CDR3 here is CASSQERFYEQYV. CDR3 nucleotide sequence: TGCGCCAGCAGCCAAGAACGATTCTACGAGCAGTACGTC.

The rearrangement links TRBV28 to TRBJ2-5, with D unresolved. CDR1 is MDHEN and CDR2 is SYDVKM in the germline V gene. The CDR3 runs 15 residues. The V end lost 7 bases, the J end lost 1 base, and 16 bases lay between the germline ends. CDR3: CASTVSAQRQETQYF. As DNA, the CDR3 is TGTGCCAGCACTGTGTCGGCACAACGCCAAGAGACCCAGTACTTC.

The chain has TRBV6-2 or TRBV6-3 and TRBJ2-7; 10 bases are a match to TRBD1. This CDR3 comprises 17 residues. V lost 0 bases and J lost 3; bases outside the gene matches: 8. From germline, CDR1 is MNHEY and CDR2 SVGEGT. The CDR3 coding sequence is TGTGCCAGCAGTTACTCAACGCCGACAGGGGGCTTCTACGAGCAGTACGTC. Translation gives CASSYSTPTGGFYEQYV.

The rearrangement joins TRBV15 to TRBJ1-1; D remains unclear. The CDR3 contains 14 residues. Germline lookup yields CDR1 LNHNV and CDR2 YYDKDF (reference sequence). V was clipped by 0 bases and J by 0 bases, with 5 bases between them. The CDR3 is CATSRDSLNTEAFF. The CDR3 coding sequence is TGTGCCACCAGCAGAGACAGCCTGAACACTGAAGCTTTCTTT.

The chain has TRBV29-1 and TRBJ2-5; the match to TRBD2 covers 12 bases. Per the germline V gene, CDR1 is SQVTM and CDR2 is ANQGSEA. The CDR3 contains 18 residues. V was clipped by 1 base and J by 1 base; unmatched bases: 10. As DNA, the CDR3 is TGCAGCGTTGAAGGGAGACTAGCGGGGGCCCTTTCCCAAGAGACCCAGTACTTC. As protein: CSVEGRLAGALSQETQYF.

This chain connects TRBV2 to TRBJ2-1, with D hard to call. CDR3 length: 12 residues. Trimming took 5 bases from V and 10 from J, leaving 12 bases between them. In germline, CDR1 is SNHLY, CDR2 FYNNEI. CDR3 loop: CASSPALWEQFF. CDR3 DNA sequence: TGTGCCAGCAGTCCGGCCCTTTGGGAGCAGTTCTTC. The full variable domain, completed using reference TRBV2 and TRBJ2-1, is EPEVTQTPSHQVTQMGQEVILRCVPISNHLYFYWYRQILGQKVEFLVSFYNNEISEKSEIFDDQFSVERPDGSNFTLKIRSTKLEDSAMYFCASSPALWEQFFGPGTRLTVL.

J is TRBJ1-5 and V is TRBV20-1; no clear D. Germline CDR1 DFQATT, CDR2 SNEGSKA (reference sequence). Trimming took off 0 bases at V and 8 bases at J, with 20 bases between the two ends. The CDR3 is 16 amino acids. This CDR3 reads CSARDRVRGLTEPQHF. CDR3 coding DNA: TGCAGTGCTAGAGATCGGGTTAGAGGTCTAACGGAGCCCCAGCATTTT.

V is TRBV28 and J is TRBJ2-1; the D gene could be TRBD1 or TRBD2 (5 bases each). The ends were cut back, 8 bases at V and 2 bases at J, with 13 bases in the middle. This CDR3 has 14 residues. CDR1 is MDHEN and CDR2 is SYDVKM in the germline V gene. CDR3: CASQIPGPYNEQFF. The CDR3 DNA follows: TGTGCCAGCCAAATCCCGGGGCCCTACAATGAGCAGTTCTTC.